This T cell receptor beta chain was sequenced during a study of shared clonotypes between healthy human individuals. Investigators spread the genomic DNA of each subset evenly over several immunoSEQ plates. The data were produced by immunoSEQ multiplex PCR, yet TCRdb's version contains in-frame clones alone and is incomplete. This table holds some 2,000,000 clones, about 94% found once. In the naive CD8 group, cells lacked CD45RO and were positively selected for CCR7, so terminally differentiated effector memory CD45RA+ cells were left out. CDR3 length: 18 residues. The ends lost 4 bases at V and 8 bases at J; junction bases unmatched: 11. Germline V gene data show CDR1 as SEHNR and CDR2 as FQNEAQ (reference sequence).

Sample: naive CD8+ T cells sorted from blood. This sequence was found in a man younger than 30 in good health. This chain joins TRBV7-9 and TRBJ2-1; 16 nucleotides agree with TRBD2. Here the CDR3 reads CASSSSRGTSGRAYEQFF. The CDR3 DNA reads TGTGCCAGCAGCTCCTCAAGAGGGACTAGCGGGAGGGCATATGAGCAGTTCTTC.